The 8 T cell receptor beta chains below come from one sample, sequenced in a study of Graves' ophthalmopathy and Graves' hyperthyroidism. The sequenced template was RNA, covering the TCR beta CDR3 region. A first-round RT-PCR used HTBI primers, followed by a second-round multiplex PCR. TCRdb processed the multiplex PCR reads anew with MiXCR; each CDR3 protein has one entry. The table lists 350,000 or so distinct CDR3 sequences, under 20% of them singletons. Sequencing used peripheral blood. The receptors were sampled from an adult man with Graves' ophthalmopathy.

This clonotype came up many times. The J gene is TRBJ2-4, the V gene TRBV28; D ambiguous. The V end lost 6 bases, the J end lost 0 bases, and 12 bases lay between the germline ends. The germline V gene has CDR1 MDHEN and CDR2 SYDVKM. CDR3 length equals 15 residues. In DNA form, the CDR3 reads TGTGCCAGCAGCCTTCCGGGCCAAGCCAAAAACATTCAGTACTTC. Translated: CASSLPGQAKNIQYF.

This clonotype has ten or more counts. The rearrangement links TRBV6-1 to TRBJ2-2, with TRBD1 matching over 9 bases. After removal of 8 bases from V and 2 bases from J, the junction contained 6 bases not matched to a gene. There are 15 residues in the CDR3. Germline V gene data show CDR1 as MNHNS and CDR2 as SASEGT. CDR3 sequence: CASEDRGQNTGELFF. Here the CDR3 DNA reads TGTGCCAGCGAGGACAGGGGCCAAAACACCGGGGAGCTGTTTTTT.

This clonotype occurred many times. The chain is built from TRBV6-1 and TRBJ1-5, with D possibly matching TRBD1 (6 bases). The CDR3 runs to 15 residues. The germline CDR1 and CDR2 sequences are MNHNS and SASEGT. Trimming cost V 6 bases and J 6 bases, with 18 bases left between them. CDR3 in DNA: TGTGCCAGCAGCCATACCTCAGGGGTTGGTCAGCCCCAGCATTTT. It is translated as CASSHTSGVGQPQHF.

This clonotype was observed at least ten times. The chain carries TRBV7-2 and TRBJ1-2, with D tentatively TRBD1 (6 bases). The ends were cut back, 5 bases at V and 5 bases at J, with 12 bases in the middle. CDR3 length: 13 residues. Germline V gene data show CDR1 as SGHTA and CDR2 as FQGNSA. CDR3 residues: CASSIGQFYGYTF. The CDR3 DNA follows: TGTGCCAGCAGCATCGGACAGTTTTATGGCTACACCTTC.

This clonotype was recorded at least ten times. The gene calls are TRBV6-1 and TRBJ1-1; a possible D gene is TRBD1 (5 bases). Between the trimmed V and J ends, which lost 4 bases and 5 bases, there was a span of 17 bases. The germline V gene encodes CDR1 MNHNS and CDR2 SASEGT. The CDR3 covers 15 residues. Written as DNA, the CDR3 is TGTGCCAGCAGTGTAAAGGGACTCAAGAATACTGAAGCTTTCTTT. This encodes CASSVKGLKNTEAFF.

Many counts were recorded for this clonotype. The chain has TRBV19 and TRBJ1-5; D is possibly TRBD1 (6 bases). Germline V CDR1 and CDR2: LNHDA, SQIVND (reference sequence). CDR3 size: 13 residues. V shed 3 bases and J shed 7 bases, with 10 bases lying between them. CDR3 DNA sequence: TGTGCCAGTAGTATCAGGGGTGGACAGCCCCAGCATTTT. This translates into CASSIRGGQPQHF.

The genes are TRBV18 and TRBJ1-1; D is possibly TRBD1 (6 bases). Trimming stripped 0 bases from V and 10 bases from J, with 15 bases between. Germline CDR1 reads KGHSH; CDR2 reads LQKENI. The CDR3 is 14 residues long. CDR3 in amino acids: CASSPPWGAIGAFF. The CDR3 DNA reads as TGTGCCAGCTCACCACCTTGGGGGGCCATCGGAGCTTTCTTT.

This clonotype was counted many times. Relative to the germline gene, one junction end is altered; a read error may explain this. The V call is TRBV9, the J call TRBJ2-2; 8 nucleotides match TRBD1. Germline CDR1 and CDR2: SGDLS and YYNGEE. This CDR3 is 14 amino acids long. The CDR3 DNA reads TGTGCCAGCAGCCAAAGGACAGGGTACGGGGGGCTGTTTTTT. It codes for CASSQRTGYGGLFF.